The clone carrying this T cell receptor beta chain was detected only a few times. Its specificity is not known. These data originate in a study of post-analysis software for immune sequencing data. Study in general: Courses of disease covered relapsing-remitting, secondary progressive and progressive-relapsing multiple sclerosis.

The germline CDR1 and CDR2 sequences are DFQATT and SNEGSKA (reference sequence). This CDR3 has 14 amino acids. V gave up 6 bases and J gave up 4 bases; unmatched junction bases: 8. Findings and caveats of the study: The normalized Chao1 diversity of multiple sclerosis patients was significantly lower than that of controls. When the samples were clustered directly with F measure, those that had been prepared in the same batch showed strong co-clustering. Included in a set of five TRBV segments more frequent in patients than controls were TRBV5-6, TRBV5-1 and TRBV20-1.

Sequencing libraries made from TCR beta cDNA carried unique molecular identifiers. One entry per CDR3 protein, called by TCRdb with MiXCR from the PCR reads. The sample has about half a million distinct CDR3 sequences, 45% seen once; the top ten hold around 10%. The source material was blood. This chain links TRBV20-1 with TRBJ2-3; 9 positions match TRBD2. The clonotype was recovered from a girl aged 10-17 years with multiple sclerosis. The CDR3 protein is CSAPAAGGPDTQYF. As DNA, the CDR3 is TGCAGTGCCCCTGCTGCGGGAGGGCCAGATACGCAGTATTTT.